Below are 14 T cell receptor beta chains sequenced from a single sample in a study of metastatic and nonmetastatic thyroid tumors. All patients reached thyroid surgery having received no treatment beforehand. Via MiXCR, TCRdb re-called the PCR reads. The data contain about 93,000 clones, roughly 13% of them singletons. Sequencing was done on a sample of blood. The origin of the receptors is a female donor with papillary thyroid cancer or a benign thyroid nodule (not recorded which). Some clones in this sample may be carry-over from other donors' samples.

This clone was detected many times. The chain has TRBV15 and TRBJ1-4; D remains unclear. The germline CDR1 and CDR2 sequences are LNHNV and YYDKDF (reference sequence). This CDR3 contains 12 residues. Trimming removed 5 bases from V and 4 bases from J, with 5 bases in between. CDR3 nucleotide sequence: TGTGCCACCAGCCGCGGTAATGAAAAACTGTTTTTT. Its protein is CATSRGNEKLFF.

This clone was seen repeatedly, ten times or more. This rearrangement joins TRBV10-3 to TRBJ2-7; D gene uncertain. The CDR3 has 13 amino acids. V lost 2 bases and J 2 bases, leaving 7 bases between the germline ends. Germline CDR1 ENHRY, CDR2 SYGVKD. As DNA, the CDR3 is TGTGCCATCAGTGAGGGCCAACCCTACGAGCAGTACTTC. Translation: CAISEGQPYEQYF.

Turning to this clone: This may stem from a read error, because a much larger clone lies one nucleotide away. The CDR3 loop reads CSLSPGLAGEQQYF. The DNA of the CDR3 is TGCAGCTTATCTCCGGGACTAGCGGGAGAACAGCAGTACTTC. The chain uses TRBV29-1 and TRBJ2-7; TRBD2 matches at 14 bases. The CDR3 length is 14 residues. Germline V gene lookup returns CDR1 SQVTM and CDR2 ANQGSEA. V dropped 8 bases and J dropped 8; count of bases not matched to a gene: 11.

A word on this clone: A much larger clone lies a single base off, so this may be a read error. The chain is built from TRBV5-6 and TRBJ1-1; D not resolved. V lost 0 bases, J lost 7 bases, and 13 bases lay in between. Germline-derived CDR1 and CDR2 are SGHDT and YYEEEE. This CDR3 has 14 amino acids. The CDR3 DNA reads TGTGCCAGCAGCTTGGGGTGGAACAGCGGTGAAGCTTTCTTT. Its protein is CASSLGWNSGEAFF.

This clone turned up a few times. The chain couples TRBV6-1 to TRBJ1-6; a weak D match, TRBD1 (5 bases). Germline CDR1 and CDR2: MNHNS and SASEGT. The CDR3 is 16 residues long. Trimming stripped 5 bases from V and 2 bases from J, with 13 bases between. CDR3 DNA: TGTGCCAGCAGTCAACAGGCCCTCGCCTATAATTCACCCCTCCACTTT. It is translated as CASSQQALAYNSPLHF.

This clone was detected many times. The V gene is TRBV15, the J gene TRBJ1-5, with a tentative D call TRBD1 (5 bases). Germline-derived CDR1 and CDR2 are LNHNV and YYDKDF (reference sequence). This CDR3 has 14 amino acids. Trimming stripped 0 bases from V and 12 bases from J, with 15 bases between. CDR3 region: CATSRDWGGSFQHF. The CDR3 DNA is TGTGCCACCAGCAGAGATTGGGGGGGTAGTTTCCAGCATTTT.

Concerning this clone itself: This may arise from a read error, as a much more abundant clone is one base away. The rearrangement links TRBV6-1 to TRBJ2-3, with 13 bases aligning to TRBD2. The CDR3 contains 15 residues. Germline values: CDR1 MNHNS, CDR2 SASEGT. V dropped 6 bases and J dropped 8; count of bases not matched to a gene: 8. As DNA, the CDR3 is TGTGCCAGCAGCTTCGATACTAGCGGGAGGGGTACGCAGTATTTT. Amino acid sequence: CASSFDTSGRGTQYF.

This clone was counted ten times or more. V is TRBV3-1 and J is TRBJ2-1; TRBD2 matches 9 bases. The CDR3 totals 16 residues. The V segment lost 1 base and the J segment 8 bases; nucleotides outside the gene matches: 9. Germline V gene sequence: CDR1 LGHDT, CDR2 YNNKEL (reference sequence). In DNA, the CDR3 is TGTGCCAGCAGCCAAGTTTTTCTAGCGGGATTCCATGAGCAGTTCTTC. The encoded protein is CASSQVFLAGFHEQFF.

DNA for the CDR3: TGTGCCAGCAGCTTCAGCGGGGGAAGCACAGATACGCAGTATTTT. This translates into CASSFSGGSTDTQYF. The chain couples TRBV7-8 to TRBJ2-3; 8 nucleotides line up with TRBD2. The length of the CDR3 is 15 residues. J was trimmed by 0 bases and V by 3 bases; bases with no gene match: 2. CDR1 SGHVS and CDR2 FQNEAQ come from the germline V gene.

This sequence joins TRBV6-1 and TRBJ2-7; D gene unclear. This CDR3 region has 16 residues. Per germline, CDR1 MNHNS and CDR2 SASEGT. V lost 8 bases and J lost 1, with 21 bases in between. The CDR3 here is CASGYRLSSQSYEQYF. CDR3 bases: TGTGCCAGCGGATATCGCTTATCTAGTCAATCCTACGAGCAGTACTTC.

There are many counts of this clone. The chain uses TRBV7-3 and TRBJ2-1; 7 bases map to TRBD2. The CDR3 length is 15 residues. The V and J ends lost 6 bases and 2 bases, in that order; junction bases with no gene match: 7. The germline V gene has CDR1 SGHTA and CDR2 FQGTGA. CDR3 amino acids: CASSRTSAPYNEQFF. DNA of the CDR3: TGTGCCAGCAGTCGTACTAGCGCCCCCTACAATGAGCAGTTCTTC. Supplemented by reference TRBV7-3 and TRBJ2-1, the full variable domain reads GAGVSQTPSNKVTEKGKYVELRCDPISGHTALYWYRQSLGQGPEFLIYFQGTGAADDSGLPNDRFFAVRPEGSVSTLKIQRTERGDSAVYLCASSRTSAPYNEQFFGPGTRLTVL.

With respect to this clone: A read error may be the cause here, since a much bigger clone is one base away. The V gene is TRBV5-4, the J gene TRBJ2-5, with D perhaps matching TRBD1 (5 bases). Trimming took 6 bases from V and 2 from J, leaving 14 bases between them. The germline V gene has CDR1 SGHNT and CDR2 YYREEE (reference sequence). The CDR3 consists of 14 residues. CDR3 nucleotides: TGTGCCAGCATCAAGACAGACTTTCAAGAGACCCAGTACTTC. As protein: CASIKTDFQETQYF.

This clone was recorded at least ten times. J is TRBJ1-2 and V is TRBV2; 7 nucleotides align to TRBD1. V dropped 8 bases and J dropped 5; count of bases not matched to a gene: 11. Per germline, CDR1 SNHLY and CDR2 FYNNEI. CDR3 length: 14 residues. The CDR3 here is CASSSGTANYGYTF. The CDR3 DNA sequence: TGTGCCAGCTCCTCCGGGACAGCCAATTATGGCTACACCTTC.

The rearrangement links TRBV18 to TRBJ1-3; no definite D call. The V end lost 6 bases, the J end lost 0 bases, and 15 bases lay between the germline ends. CDR3 length: 16 residues. CDR1 is KGHSH, CDR2 LQKENI, per germline. CDR3 coding DNA: TGTGCCAGCTCGCCGACCAATCTTCGCTCTGGAAACACCATATATTTT. Translation gives CASSPTNLRSGNTIYF.